This TCR beta chain comes out of a study of blood T cells in healthy people across ages (dated by TCRdb to between 2015 and 2017). For the study in its entirety: In model experiments, template switching captured roughly one uniquely barcoded TCR beta cDNA molecule for every two T cells. To track age-related changes in TCR beta repertoire diversity, the study relied on deep sequencing normalized with unique cDNA molecular identifiers. The donors were split into four age groups: young (average 16 years), middle-aged (roughly 40), aged (roughly 68) and long-lived (under 90). To avoid experimental bias, donors of different ages were distributed randomly across sequencing lanes. Two additional independent replicas of 1 million unique cDNA reads from the same blood draw were analyzed for two donors (one aged 18 to 29 and one aged 80 or older).

The CDR3 contains 16 residues, cysteine and phenylalanine counted. The sequence is cut down to CDR3 DNA, 48 bases in frame from base 1. CDR1 and CDR2 were assigned from the germline V gene (reference sequence) as SEHNR and FQNEAQ. V loses 1 base at its end and J loses 8 bases; junction bases beyond the gene matches: 11. A note on this clonotype: The antigen it binds to is not known. Per-base qualities were not stored, and no clone one base away is much larger.

The roughly 38 donors, aged roughly 6 to 90 years, were systemically healthy Caucasian individuals from Russia. Around 9.9 milliliters of peripheral blood were collected from each donor into EDTA-treated Vacutainer tubes. Ficoll-Paque density-gradient centrifugation was used to isolate PBMCs, with at least 7 million per sample. Trizol reagent was used to extract total RNA from PBMCs, with at least 5 micrograms per sample. Naive CD45RAhigh/CD27high T cell percentages were measured by flow cytometry on a PBMC aliquot from every donor. Broad study findings and their caveats: The percentage of naive T cells measured by flow cytometry correlated strongly with observed TCR beta diversity. The CMV infection status of donors was not known, potentially confounding age-related changes in expanded clonotypes. Compared with the aged group, the long-lived group had more naive CD4+ T cells, fewer expanded clones and increased TCR diversity, a pattern suggesting age selection. Because profiling used bulk unsorted PBMCs, naive and antigen-experienced compartments could not be compared conclusively. Observed TCR beta diversity per million T cells fell roughly linearly with age, and a significant reduction was already apparent by age roughly 40. Estimates of total diversity from one million sequenced T cells were regarded as lower bounds and underestimates.

The library was generated by 5' RACE. The instrument given in TCRdb is Illumina HiSeq 2500. A second PCR of about 6 to 11 cycles was performed with a sample-barcoded 5' primer and a J-beta primer mix. Each TCR beta cDNA molecule received a unique molecular identifier from a template-switch 5' adaptor carrying 12 random nucleotides. Each sample yielded at least 3 million CDR3-containing paired-end reads. All of the RNA was converted into first-strand cDNA using the Mint cDNA synthesis kit, with a TRBC-specific oligonucleotide serving as the primer. Following uracil-DNA glycosylase treatment, a first 18-cycle PCR with universal primers M1SS and BC2_uni_R was performed on all cDNA. The paper's processing steps were these. For normalization, 1 million high-quality reads, each with a distinct molecular identifier, were randomly selected from each sample. Reads sharing molecular identifiers were discarded rather than binned into consensus sequences. MiTCR, set to a Q25 quality threshold and the strictest error-elimination algorithm, was used for CDR3 identification, clonotype clustering and error correction. Lower-bound total TCR beta diversity was estimated with a nonparametric unseen species model using Euler transformation. TCRdb reprocessed the public reads (quality trimming at Q25 with fastp, clone calling with MiXCR) and kept in-frame beta chains. Identical CDR3 proteins give one entry, which carries the most common genes and DNA. The V and J calls here are based on TCRdb, not the publication. This sample gives approximately 800,000 distinct CDR3 sequences in total; 55% to 75% of them show up just once. Of the sample, around 20% is held by the ten largest clones.

This receptor was taken from a man aged 25 to 40 in good health. The chain joins TRBV7-9 to TRBJ2-1, with 7 middle bases fitting TRBD1. Sequenced sample: blood. The base sequence is TGTGCCAGCAGCTTAGTTAGTCGGACAGGCCACGATGAGCAGTTCTTC. This codes for CASSLVSRTGHDEQFF.